This T cell receptor beta chain was identified during a study of cytomegalovirus exposure and HLA in healthy donors. Notes on the study in general: Apparent HLA restriction characterized most CMV-associated TCR beta chains in a later analysis. Usually a TCR sequence was rare, but some public TCRs were found in many donors.

This CDR3 has 16 residues. From germline, CDR1 is KGHSH and CDR2 LQKENI. J was trimmed by 2 bases and V by 3 bases; bases with no gene match: 9. This clone has only a few counts. Its target is unknown. The PCR employed 60 Vbeta primers together with 13 Jbeta primers. Using immunoSEQ multiplex PCR, the repertoire was profiled, and TCRdb retains in-frame clones only, with some absent. The data contain about 130,000 clones, about 11% of them seen just once; the ten biggest clones take up roughly 4.2%. The chain uses TRBV18 and TRBJ2-7, with 8 bases identical to TRBD2. Sequencing was performed on PBMCs. The TCR originated in a woman between 18 and 30 years old in good health and CMV-seropositive. The CDR3 DNA reads as TGTGCCAGCTCACCCTCCATCCTAGCGGGTCCCTACGAGCAGTACTTC. This sequence encodes CASSPSILAGPYEQYF. Drawing the rest from reference TRBV18 and TRBJ2-7, the complete variable domain is NAGVMQNPRHLVRRRGQEARLRCSPMKGHSHVYWYRQLPEEGLKFMVYLQKENIIDESGMPKERFSAEFPKEGPSILRIQQVVRGDSAAYFCASSPSILAGPYEQYFGPGTRLTVT.